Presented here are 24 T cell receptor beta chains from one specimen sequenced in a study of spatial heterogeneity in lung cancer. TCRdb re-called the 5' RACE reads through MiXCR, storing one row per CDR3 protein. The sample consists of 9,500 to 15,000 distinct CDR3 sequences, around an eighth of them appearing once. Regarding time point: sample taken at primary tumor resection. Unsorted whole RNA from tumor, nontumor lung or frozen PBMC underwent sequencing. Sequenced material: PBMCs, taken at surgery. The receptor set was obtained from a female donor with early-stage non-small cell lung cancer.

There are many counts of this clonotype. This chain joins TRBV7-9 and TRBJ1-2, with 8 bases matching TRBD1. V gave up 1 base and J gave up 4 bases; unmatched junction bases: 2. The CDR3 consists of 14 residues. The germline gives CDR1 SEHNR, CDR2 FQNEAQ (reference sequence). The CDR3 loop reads CASSLDRGVYGYTF. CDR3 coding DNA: TGTGCCAGCAGCTTAGACAGGGGGGTCTATGGCTACACCTTC.

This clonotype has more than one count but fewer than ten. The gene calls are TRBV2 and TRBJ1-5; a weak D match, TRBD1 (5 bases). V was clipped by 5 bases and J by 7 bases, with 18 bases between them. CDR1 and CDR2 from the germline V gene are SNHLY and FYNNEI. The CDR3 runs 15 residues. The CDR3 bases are TGTGCCAGCAGTAGGGACCTAGCAGGCCTACAGCCCCAGCATTTT. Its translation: CASSRDLAGLQPQHF.

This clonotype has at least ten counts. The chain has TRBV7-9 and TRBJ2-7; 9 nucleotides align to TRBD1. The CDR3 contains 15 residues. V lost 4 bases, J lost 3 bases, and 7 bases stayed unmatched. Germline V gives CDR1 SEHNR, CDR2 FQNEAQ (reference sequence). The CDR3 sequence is CASSSYGTGNYEQYF. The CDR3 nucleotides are TGTGCCAGCAGCTCCTACGGGACAGGGAACTACGAGCAGTACTTC.

For the CDR3, the DNA is TGTGCCAGCCGGTCAAGAACGGGGGCTTGGCAAGAGACCCAGTACTTC. Translation: CASRSRTGAWQETQYF. This rearrangement joins TRBV28 to TRBJ2-5, with D perhaps matching TRBD1 or TRBD2 (6 bases each). Germline V gene lookup returns CDR1 MDHEN and CDR2 SYDVKM. Trimming removed 8 bases from V and 2 bases from J, with 21 bases in between. The CDR3 spans 16 residues.

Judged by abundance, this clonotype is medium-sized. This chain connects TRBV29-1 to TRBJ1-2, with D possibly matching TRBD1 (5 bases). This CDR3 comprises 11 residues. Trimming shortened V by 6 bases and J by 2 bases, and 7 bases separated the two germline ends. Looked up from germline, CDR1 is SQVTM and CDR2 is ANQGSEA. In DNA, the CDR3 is TGCAGCGTGGGGACCAACTATGGCTACACCTTC. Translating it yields CSVGTNYGYTF. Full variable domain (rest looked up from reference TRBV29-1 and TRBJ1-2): SAVISQKPSRDICQRGTSLTIQCQVDSQVTMMFWYRQQPGQSLTLIATANQGSEATYESGFVIDKFPISRPNLTFSTLTVSNMSPEDSSIYLCSVGTNYGYTFGSGTRLTVV.

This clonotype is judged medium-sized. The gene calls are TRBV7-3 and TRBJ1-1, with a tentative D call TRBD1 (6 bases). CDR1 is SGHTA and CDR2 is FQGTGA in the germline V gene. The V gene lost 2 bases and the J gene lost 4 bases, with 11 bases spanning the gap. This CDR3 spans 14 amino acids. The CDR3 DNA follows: TGTGCCAGCAGCTTAGGGGGACAACTCACTGAAGCTTTCTTT. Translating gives CASSLGGQLTEAFF.

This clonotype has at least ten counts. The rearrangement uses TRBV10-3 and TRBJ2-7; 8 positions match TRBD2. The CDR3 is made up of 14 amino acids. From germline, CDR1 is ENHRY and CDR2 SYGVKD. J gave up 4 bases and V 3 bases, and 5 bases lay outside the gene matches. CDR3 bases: TGTGCCATCAGTGAACGGGAGGGCCCTTACGAGCAGTACTTC. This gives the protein CAISEREGPYEQYF.

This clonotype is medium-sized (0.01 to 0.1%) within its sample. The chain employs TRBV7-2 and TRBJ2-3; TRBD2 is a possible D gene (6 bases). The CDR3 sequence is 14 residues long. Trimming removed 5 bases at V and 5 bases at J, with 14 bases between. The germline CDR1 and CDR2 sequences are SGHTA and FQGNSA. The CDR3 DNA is TGTGCCAGCAGCGCGGGGTTTGCAGGAGATACGCAGTATTTT. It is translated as CASSAGFAGDTQYF.

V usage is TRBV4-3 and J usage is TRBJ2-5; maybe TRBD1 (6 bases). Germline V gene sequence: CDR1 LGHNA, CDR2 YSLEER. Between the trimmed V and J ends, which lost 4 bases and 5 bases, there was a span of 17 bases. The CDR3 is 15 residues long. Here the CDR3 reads CASSRAAAQGETQYF. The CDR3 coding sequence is TGCGCCAGCAGCCGCGCGGCAGCCCAGGGGGAGACCCAGTACTTC.

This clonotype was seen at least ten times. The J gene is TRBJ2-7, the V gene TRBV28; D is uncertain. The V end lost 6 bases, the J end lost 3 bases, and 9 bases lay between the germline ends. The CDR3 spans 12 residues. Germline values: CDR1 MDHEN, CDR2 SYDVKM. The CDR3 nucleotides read TGTGCCAGCAGCCCAGACGTCTACGAGCAGTACTTC. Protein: CASSPDVYEQYF.

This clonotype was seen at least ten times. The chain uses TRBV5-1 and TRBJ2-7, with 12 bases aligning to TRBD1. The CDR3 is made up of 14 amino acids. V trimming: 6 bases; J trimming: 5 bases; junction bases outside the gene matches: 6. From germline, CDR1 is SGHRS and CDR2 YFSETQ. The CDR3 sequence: CASKFGTGGHEQYF. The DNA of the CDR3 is TGCGCCAGCAAATTCGGGACAGGGGGCCACGAGCAGTACTTC.

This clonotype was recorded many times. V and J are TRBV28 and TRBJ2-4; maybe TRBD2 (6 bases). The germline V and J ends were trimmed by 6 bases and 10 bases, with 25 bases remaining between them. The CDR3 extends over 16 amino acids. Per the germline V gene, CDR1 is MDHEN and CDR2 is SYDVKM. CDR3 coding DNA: TGTGCCAGCAGCCCCCCCGGGGGTGCGCTCAGAGGAATTCAGTACTTC. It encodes CASSPPGGALRGIQYF.

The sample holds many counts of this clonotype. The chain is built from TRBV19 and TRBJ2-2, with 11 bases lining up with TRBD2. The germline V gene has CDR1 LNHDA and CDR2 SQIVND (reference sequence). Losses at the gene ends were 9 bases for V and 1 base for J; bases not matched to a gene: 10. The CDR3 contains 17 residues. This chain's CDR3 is CASGVGSGRGNTGELFF. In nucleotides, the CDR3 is TGTGCCAGCGGAGTGGGTAGCGGGAGGGGGAACACCGGGGAGCTGTTTTTT.

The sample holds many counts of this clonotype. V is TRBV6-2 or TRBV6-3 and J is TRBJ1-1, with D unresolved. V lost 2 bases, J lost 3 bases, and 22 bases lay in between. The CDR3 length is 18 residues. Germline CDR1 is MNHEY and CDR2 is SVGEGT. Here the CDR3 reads CASSYPTRGGSLDTEAFF. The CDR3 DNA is TGTGCCAGCAGTTACCCGACTCGAGGAGGGTCACTGGACACTGAAGCTTTCTTT.

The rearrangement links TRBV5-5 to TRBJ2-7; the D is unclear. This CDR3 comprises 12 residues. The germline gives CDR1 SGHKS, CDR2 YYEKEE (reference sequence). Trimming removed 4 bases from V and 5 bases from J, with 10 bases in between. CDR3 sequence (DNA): TGTGCCAGCAGCCCGACTGTGAACGAGCAGTACTTC. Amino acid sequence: CASSPTVNEQYF.

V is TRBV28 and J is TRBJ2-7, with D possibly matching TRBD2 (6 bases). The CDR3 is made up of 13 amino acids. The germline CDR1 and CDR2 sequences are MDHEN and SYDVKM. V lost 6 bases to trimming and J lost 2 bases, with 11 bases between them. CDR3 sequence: CASSPGEAYEQYF. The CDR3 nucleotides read TGTGCCAGCAGCCCGGGGGAAGCCTACGAGCAGTACTTC.

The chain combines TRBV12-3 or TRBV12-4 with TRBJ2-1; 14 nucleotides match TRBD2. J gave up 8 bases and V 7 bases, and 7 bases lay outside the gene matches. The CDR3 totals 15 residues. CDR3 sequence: CASTMTSGRADEQFF. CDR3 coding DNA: TGTGCCAGCACCATGACTAGCGGGAGGGCCGATGAGCAGTTCTTC.

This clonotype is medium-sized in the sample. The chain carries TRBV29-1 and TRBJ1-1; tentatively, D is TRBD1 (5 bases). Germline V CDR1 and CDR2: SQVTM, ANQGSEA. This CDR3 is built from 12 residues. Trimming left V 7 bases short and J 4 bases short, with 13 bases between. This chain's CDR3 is CSGCRQGTEAFF. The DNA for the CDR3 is TGCAGCGGGTGCCGGCAGGGCACTGAAGCTTTCTTT.

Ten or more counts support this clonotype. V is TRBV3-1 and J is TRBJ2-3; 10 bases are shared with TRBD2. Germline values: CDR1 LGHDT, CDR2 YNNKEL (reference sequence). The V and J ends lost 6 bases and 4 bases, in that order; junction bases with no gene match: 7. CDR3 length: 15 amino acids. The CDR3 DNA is TGTGCCAGCAGTGTAGCGGGAGGAGCGGCAGATACGCAGTATTTT. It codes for CASSVAGGAADTQYF.

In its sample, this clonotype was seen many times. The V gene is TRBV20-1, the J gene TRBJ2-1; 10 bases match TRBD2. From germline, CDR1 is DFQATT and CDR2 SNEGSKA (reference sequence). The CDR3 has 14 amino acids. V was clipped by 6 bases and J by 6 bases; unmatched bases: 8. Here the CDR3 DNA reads TGCAGTGCCCCAGCTAGCGGGAGAAGCAATGAGCAGTTCTTC. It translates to CSAPASGRSNEQFF.

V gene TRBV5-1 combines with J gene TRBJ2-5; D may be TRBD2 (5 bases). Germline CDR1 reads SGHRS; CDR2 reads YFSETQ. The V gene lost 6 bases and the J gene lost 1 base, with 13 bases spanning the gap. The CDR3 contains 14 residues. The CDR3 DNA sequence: TGCGCCAGCACCCTTTTGGCGGGCCAAGAGACCCAGTACTTC. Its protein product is CASTLLAGQETQYF.

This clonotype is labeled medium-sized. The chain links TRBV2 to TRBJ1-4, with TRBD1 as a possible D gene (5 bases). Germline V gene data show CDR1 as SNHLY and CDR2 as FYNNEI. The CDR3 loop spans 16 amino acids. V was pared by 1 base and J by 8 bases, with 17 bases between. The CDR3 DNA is TGTGCCAGCAGTGAAGGGGGTGCCCCGGGGGAGGAAAAACTGTTTTTT. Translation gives CASSEGGAPGEEKLFF.

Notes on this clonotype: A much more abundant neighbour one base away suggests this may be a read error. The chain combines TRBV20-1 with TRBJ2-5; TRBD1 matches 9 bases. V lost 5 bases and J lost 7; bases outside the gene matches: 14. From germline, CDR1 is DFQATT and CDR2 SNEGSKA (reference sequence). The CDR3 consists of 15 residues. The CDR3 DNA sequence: TGCAGTGCTGGAACCGTTGGGACAGGGCTTTGGACCCAGTACTTC. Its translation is CSAGTVGTGLWTQYF.

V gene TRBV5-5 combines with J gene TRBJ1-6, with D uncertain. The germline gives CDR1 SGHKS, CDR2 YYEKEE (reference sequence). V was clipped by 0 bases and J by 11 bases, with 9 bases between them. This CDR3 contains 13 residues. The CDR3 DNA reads TGTGCCAGCAGCTTGGAACCGGGGACACCCCTCCACTTT. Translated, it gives CASSLEPGTPLHF.